This T cell receptor (beta chain) was recovered during a study of metastatic and nonmetastatic thyroid tumors (dated by TCRdb to 2020 to 2021). For the wider study: Repertoires were compared across peripheral blood and tumor or nodule tissue samples from malignant and benign thyroid patients. Results and caveats for the whole study, not just this receptor: In both blood and tumor samples, malignant tumors were reported to have significantly higher TCR beta diversity than benign nodules.

This clone showed up just a few times. Its specific antigen is unknown. Base quality data are lacking; no much larger clone is found one base away. The receptor library was made with PCR. Sequencing instrument: Illumina HiSeq 4000. The TCR beta-chain CDR3 region of each patient was profiled by high-throughput sequencing. As for how the authors treated the data: Drawing on CDR3 differences between clinicopathological groups, the researchers built a classifier meant to tell apart patients with distant-metastatic papillary thyroid cancer. The Shannon index was used to measure repertoire diversity, and the Morisita-Horn index was used to measure how similar tumor and blood repertoires were. The public sequencing data were trimmed at Q25 with fastp and processed into clonotypes with MiXCR by TCRdb, which kept only in-frame beta chains. The V and J calls were not made by the authors but by TCRdb's processing. This sample comprises around 15,000 clones, 29% of them detected only once. Less than 5% of the sample comes from the top ten.

None of the patients had been given any treatment before thyroid surgery. Using T-cell receptor beta sequencing, the study looked back at clinical samples from patients collected from about 2011 to 2018. The germline V gene (reference sequence) specifies WNHNN as CDR1 and SYGVQD as CDR2. Spanning cysteine to phenylalanine, the CDR3 consists of 16 amino acids. The only DNA kept is the CDR3, 48 bases in frame from the first base. Trimming takes 5 bases off V and 2 bases off J; junction bases not matched to a gene: 5. This TCR was recovered from a female donor with papillary thyroid cancer or a benign thyroid nodule (not recorded which). Some clones in this sample may be carry-over from other donors' samples. The sequenced material came from blood. The rearrangement joined TRBV10-1 to TRBJ2-1, with 11 bases aligning to TRBD2. The DNA sequence is given as TGCGCCAGCAGTAATAGCGGGAGGGACCCCTACAATGAGCAGTTCTTC. The encoded protein is CASSNSGRDPYNEQFF.